These T cell receptor beta chains were read from a single sample in a study of blood T cell repertoires in COVID-19. Here immunoSEQ multiplex PCR was the method, and the copy in TCRdb shows in-frame clones only, minus some. The repertoire holds 380,000 or so clones, with around 90% as singletons. Sequenced: peripheral blood. Every receptor here comes from a middle-aged man with acute or convalescent COVID-19. Both conserved end residues are part of each CDR3. Fields, in order: D gene, J gene, clone size, V gene, CDR3 protein, CDR3 DNA. The D gene is left open where the match is weak. The listing skips clone size in some rows; elsewhere it reads once, few, many or a size class.

d_gene: .
j_gene: TRBJ1-2
abundance: .
v_gene: TRBV10-3
CDR3aa: CATGPPSAGYTF
CDR3nt: TGTGCCACAGGGCCCCCGTCGGCTGGCTACACCTTC

d_gene: TRBD1
j_gene: TRBJ2-1
abundance: .
v_gene: TRBV19
CDR3aa: CASSMGQGSHNEQFF
CDR3nt: TGTGCCAGTAGTATGGGACAGGGAAGCCACAATGAGCAGTTCTTC

d_gene: TRBD1
j_gene: TRBJ1-1
abundance: .
v_gene: TRBV7-3
CDR3aa: CASSLPQDRESKTEAFF
CDR3nt: TGTGCCAGCAGCTTACCTCAGGACAGGGAGTCGAAGACTGAAGCTTTCTTT

d_gene: TRBD1
j_gene: TRBJ1-2
abundance: .
v_gene: TRBV15
CDR3aa: CATSRDLGQGSGGYTF
CDR3nt: TGTGCCACCAGCAGAGACCTGGGACAGGGGTCGGGTGGCTACACCTTC

d_gene: .
j_gene: TRBJ2-2
abundance: .
v_gene: TRBV5-1
CDR3aa: CASSLDSTNTGELFF
CDR3nt: TGCGCCAGCAGCTTGGACAGTACGAACACCGGGGAGCTGTTTTTT

d_gene: .
j_gene: TRBJ2-7
abundance: .
v_gene: TRBV6-2/TRBV6-3
CDR3aa: CASSPGLEGYEQYF
CDR3nt: TGTGCCAGCAGTCCCGGGTTAGAGGGCTACGAGCAGTACTTC

d_gene: .
j_gene: TRBJ1-5
abundance: .
v_gene: TRBV9
CDR3aa: CASSVVAFPSNQPQHF
CDR3nt: TGTGCCAGCAGCGTAGTGGCTTTTCCTAGCAATCAGCCCCAGCATTTT

d_gene: TRBD1
j_gene: TRBJ2-7
abundance: .
v_gene: TRBV27
CDR3aa: CASRGQGGYEQYF
CDR3nt: TGTGCCAGCAGGGGACAGGGGGGCTACGAGCAGTACTTC

d_gene: .
j_gene: TRBJ1-2
abundance: .
v_gene: TRBV6-5
CDR3aa: CASSRLGQGYTF
CDR3nt: TGTGCCAGCAGCCGACTCGGACAGGGCTACACCTTC

d_gene: TRBD1
j_gene: TRBJ1-2
abundance: .
v_gene: TRBV4-3
CDR3aa: CASSQDADRGIYGYTF
CDR3nt: TGCGCCAGCAGCCAAGACGCGGACAGGGGCATCTATGGCTACACCTTC

d_gene: TRBD2
j_gene: TRBJ2-1
abundance: .
v_gene: TRBV5-4
CDR3aa: CASSWSGRRNEQFF
CDR3nt: TGTGCCAGCAGCTGGAGCGGGAGACGCAATGAGCAGTTCTTC

d_gene: .
j_gene: TRBJ2-2
abundance: .
v_gene: TRBV9
CDR3aa: CASSVSGTGELFF
CDR3nt: TGTGCCAGCAGCGTATCGGGAACCGGGGAGCTGTTTTTT

d_gene: .
j_gene: TRBJ2-1
abundance: .
v_gene: TRBV6-1
CDR3aa: CASSEGSGEQFF
CDR3nt: TGTGCCAGCAGTGAAGGGAGCGGTGAGCAGTTCTTC

d_gene: TRBD2
j_gene: TRBJ2-1
abundance: .
v_gene: TRBV3-1/TRBV3-2
CDR3aa: CASSLPLAVIGSNEQFF
CDR3nt: TGTGCCAGCAGCCTACCCCTAGCGGTTATCGGGAGCAATGAGCAGTTCTTC

d_gene: TRBD2
j_gene: TRBJ2-3
abundance: .
v_gene: TRBV7-2
CDR3aa: CASSSNSGRAGTDTQYF
CDR3nt: TGTGCCAGCAGCTCCAATAGCGGGAGGGCCGGTACAGATACGCAGTATTTT

d_gene: TRBD2
j_gene: TRBJ2-1
abundance: .
v_gene: TRBV19
CDR3aa: CASSLGTSKDEQFF
CDR3nt: TGTGCCAGTAGCCTCGGGACTAGCAAGGATGAGCAGTTCTTC

d_gene: TRBD1
j_gene: TRBJ1-1
abundance: few
v_gene: TRBV3-1/TRBV3-2
CDR3aa: CASSQGDRVVFF
CDR3nt: TGTGCCAGCAGCCAAGGCGACAGGGTGGTTTTCTTT

d_gene: TRBD1
j_gene: TRBJ2-1
abundance: .
v_gene: TRBV11-3
CDR3aa: CASSLGRIIGDRGYNEQFF
CDR3nt: TGTGCCAGCAGCTTAGGGAGGATTATAGGGGACAGGGGGTACAATGAGCAGTTCTTC

d_gene: .
j_gene: TRBJ1-1
abundance: .
v_gene: TRBV20-1
CDR3aa: CSARDYGIPF
CDR3nt: TGCAGTGCTAGAGATTACGGGATACCCTTT

d_gene: .
j_gene: TRBJ1-5
abundance: .
v_gene: TRBV6-5
CDR3aa: CASRGASGSNQPQHF
CDR3nt: TGTGCCAGCAGGGGGGCGTCGGGCAGCAATCAGCCCCAGCATTTT

d_gene: .
j_gene: TRBJ1-6
abundance: .
v_gene: TRBV30
CDR3aa: CAWDGTEYYNSPLHF
CDR3nt: TGTGCCTGGGACGGGACTGAGTACTATAATTCACCCCTCCACTTT

d_gene: .
j_gene: TRBJ2-7
abundance: .
v_gene: TRBV19
CDR3aa: CASSKDRTATYEQYF
CDR3nt: TGTGCCAGTAGTAAGGACCGGACAGCTACCTACGAGCAGTACTTC

d_gene: TRBD1
j_gene: TRBJ1-1
abundance: .
v_gene: TRBV7-9
CDR3aa: CASSTTRGDTEAFF
CDR3nt: TGTGCCAGCAGCACAACCAGGGGGGACACTGAAGCTTTCTTT

d_gene: .
j_gene: TRBJ1-3
abundance: .
v_gene: TRBV4-2
CDR3aa: CASSQGRSGNTIYF
CDR3nt: TGTGCCAGCAGTCAAGGGAGGTCTGGAAACACCATATATTTT